This T cell receptor (beta chain) comes out of a study of shared clonotypes between healthy human individuals (dated by TCRdb to the early 2020s). Regarding the research as a whole: The cohort included three men and two women between 18 and 49 years of age. To estimate repertoire size and how much clonotype sharing occurs between individuals, the study deeply sequenced the blood TCR repertoires of 4 to 6 healthy adults. Per donor, leukapheresis produced somewhere between about 0.94 and 10 billion PBMCs. For each donor, CD4 naive and CD4 memory were each given three plates, CD8 naive was given two plates, and CD8 memory was given one plate. Different laboratories and diverse techniques were used to prepare libraries and sequence TCR repertoires, to increase sequencing depth and limit assay-specific biases. Overall study outcomes, separate from this receptor: Only blood was sampled, and tissue TCR repertoires likely differ from those in blood. Incomplete sequencing was indicated by rarefaction of sorted-subset datasets, despite the large sequencing depth. Because the study included a small number of donors, the genetic and exposure-history diversity represented was limited. Compared with non-shared clonotypes, the clonotypes found in all four sorted-subset donors had higher generation probabilities. Across a handful of donors, roughly 5.4% of naive CD4, around 3.3% of naive CD8, 2% to 2.5% of memory CD4, and approximately 0.4% of memory CD8 clonotypes were shared. Estimated clonotype richness was generally larger for naive than for memory subsets. Based on pairwise subsampling, the degree of clonotype sharing among donors was expected to be affected by sequencing depth.

CD8 naive samples consisted of CD45RO-negative cells that were positively selected for CCR7, yielding a CD45RA+CCR7+ population without TemRA cells. Donors were healthy HIV-negative adults with no recently reported acute infections or vaccinations. Only Caucasian adults living in Nashville, Tennessee, USA were represented among the donors. After blood collection by leukapheresis, PBMCs were isolated using Ficoll-Histopaque density gradient centrifugation and then cryopreserved in the vapor phase of liquid nitrogen. Analytical flow cytometry was used to check the purity and quantity of each magnetically sorted T cell population. Each sorted fraction had its genomic DNA isolated and then quantified by UV absorbance on a Nanodrop 2000c. On this clone itself: The antigen it binds to is not known. The record has no base qualities; no much larger clone is one base away.

The germline V gene gives CDR1 as SGHRS and CDR2 as YFSETQ. The junction carries 9 bases between V and J, which are trimmed by 0 bases and 0 bases respectively. The CDR3 starts with the cysteine, ends with the phenylalanine, and has 15 residues. Just CDR3 DNA is preserved here, 45 bases in frame from base 1. Using the deep immunoSEQ assay, TCR CDR3 regions were amplified from genomic DNA by multiplex PCR. Extracted genomic DNA from each cell subset was distributed evenly across all wells of several immunoSEQ 96-well plates, and each plate was treated as a replicate. For sorted subsets, approximately 190 ng genomic DNA, equal to about 30,000 T cell genomes, was loaded into each replicate PCR. Purified libraries were measured with a Qubit 3.0 fluorometer, size-checked on a Bioanalyzer 2100, and measured again with the KAPA Library Quantification kit. A separate single-read 150-cycle Illumina NextSeq 550 flow cell was used to sequence each immunoSEQ 96-well plate. The source study handled its data this way. Because only junctional sequences without quality scores were contained in the immunoSEQ output, filtering matching that applied to full-length reads could not be performed. Sequences were annotated with PyIR, a Python wrapper for IgBLAST v1.9, using IMGT germline references to assign V/J genes and CDR3. Reads were filtered out if the reads had weak V/J assignments (E-value above 1e-6), no CDR3, stop codons, out-of-frame junctions, or ambiguous translated residues. V3J clonotypes were defined by identical inferred V gene, J gene, and CDR3 amino acid sequence. To compute the percentage overlap between repertoires, the number of shared unique clonotypes was divided by the size of the smaller repertoire. RTK rarefaction, the Chao1 estimator, and Recon v2.1 estimates of unobserved clonotypes were used to assess repertoire richness. Generation probabilities were computed with OLGA for all TCRbeta clonotypes obtained by the gDNA method from a handful of donors. In its TCRdb copy, this immuneACCESS table keeps in-frame sequences only and misses some clones. Where compared with another copy, unresolved V genes explain less than half of these, and the others have no known cause. D and trimming come from the DNA, and the V and J calls and clone size come from that table. The sample table lists around 2.1 million clones, 93% of them with a count of one. The top ten constitute under 2% of the sample.

The source is a young man in good health. Some clones in this sample may be carry-over from other donors' samples. The chain links TRBV5-1 with TRBJ1-2; the D gene assignment is ambiguous. Sequencing used naive CD8+ T cells from PBMCs. The cell subset or site tag for this specimen amounts to: CD45RA+CCR7+. The DNA sequence follows: TGCGCCAGCAGCTTGGAGTCGGTTACTAACTATGGCTACACCTTC. This gives the protein CASSLESVTNYGYTF.